This T cell receptor beta chain came from a study of cytomegalovirus exposure and HLA in healthy donors. Primers included in the PCR were 60 Vbeta and 13 Jbeta primers. Produced via immunoSEQ multiplex PCR; TCRdb's table is partial and in-frame only. Of about 62,000 clones in the sample, about 90% are singletons; the top ten hold around 1.5%. Trimming took 5 bases from V and 1 from J, leaving 11 bases between them. The CDR3 loop spans 13 amino acids. Germline-derived CDR1 and CDR2 are GTSNPN and SVGIG (reference sequence). Study-level findings and limits: Cytomegalovirus-associated TCR beta chains were listed, numbering approximately 150.

About this clone: No antigen is known for it.

The sequencing sample was made of PBMCs. This TCR was sampled from a man aged 18 to 35 in good health and CMV-seronegative. The genes are TRBV30 and TRBJ2-5; D may be TRBD2 (7 bases). The CDR3 is CAWEGGFQETQYF. DNA for the CDR3: TGTGCCTGGGAGGGGGGGTTCCAAGAGACCCAGTACTTC.